This T cell receptor (beta chain) was captured by sequencing in a study of T cell responses to AZD1222 COVID-19 vaccine. Findings and caveats of the study: Vaccination with two AZD1222 doses was followed by a rise in Spike-specific TCR breadth and depth. Targeting of unmutated variant regions was reportedly seen in nearly half of spike-specific TCRs.

Here immunoSEQ multiplex PCR was the method, and the copy in TCRdb shows in-frame clones only, minus some. This sample has 75,000 to 100,000 clones; approximately 85% occur once, and the top ten carry roughly 5.8%. The germline gives CDR1 MDHEN, CDR2 SYDVKM. The ends were cut back, 5 bases at V and 8 bases at J, with 12 bases in the middle. CDR3 length: 12 residues. Comments on this clone: The target antigen is unknown.

This sample comprised peripheral blood, obtained on day 0 of AZD1222 vaccination. The chain employs TRBV28 and TRBJ1-2; D is unresolved. This TCR was sampled from an adult in good health. In DNA form, the CDR3 reads TGTGCCAGCAGTGGCCACCGGGGAGGCTACACCTTC. Protein: CASSGHRGGYTF.